A selection of T cell receptor beta chains follows, all from one sample in a study of blood T cell repertoires in COVID-19. Sequencing was performed with immunoSEQ multiplex PCR; in TCRdb, only in-frame clones are kept and a portion is missing. Found here are some 400,000 clones, 81% of them singletons; the top ten hold approximately 1%. The material sequenced was peripheral blood. These receptors all come from a human donor with acute or convalescent COVID-19. The donor label of this sample is uncertain. Each CDR3 is given with its conserved first and last residue.

J gene: TRBJ1-3
V gene: TRBV18
CDR3 protein: CASSPPGRGLNTIYF

J gene: TRBJ2-2
V gene: TRBV29-1
CDR3 protein: CSVAPRRGGQDTGELFF

J gene: TRBJ1-1
V gene: TRBV29-1
CDR3 protein: CSVEGKGPGTEAFF

J gene: TRBJ1-3
V gene: TRBV4-1
CDR3 protein: CATSRPGHQNSGNTIYF

J gene: TRBJ2-4
V gene: TRBV2
CDR3 protein: CASSDRTGRGRNIQYF

J gene: TRBJ1-2
V gene: TRBV29-1
CDR3 protein: CSVRDSNYGYTF

J gene: TRBJ2-7
V gene: TRBV7-9
CDR3 protein: CASSLGPSLSSYEQYF

J gene: TRBJ2-3
V gene: TRBV2
CDR3 protein: CASKPMGAGGPAGTDTQYF

J gene: TRBJ2-7
V gene: TRBV29-1
CDR3 protein: CSVTGSGDEQYF

J gene: TRBJ2-5
V gene: TRBV2
CDR3 protein: CAGNRLAGAETQYF

J gene: TRBJ1-1
V gene: TRBV13
CDR3 protein: CASSLARGPEAFF

J gene: TRBJ2-7
V gene: TRBV19
CDR3 protein: CASSSLPAGASLEQYF

J gene: TRBJ1-2
V gene: TRBV5-5
CDR3 protein: CASSSLPGQPPGGNGYTF

J gene: TRBJ1-4
V gene: TRBV18
CDR3 protein: CASSPTGTAGSEKLFF

J gene: TRBJ2-7
V gene: TRBV5-4
CDR3 protein: CASSLYSSYEQYF